What follows describes a single T cell receptor beta chain. In its sample, this clonotype was seen many times. Its recognized antigen is unknown. No much larger clone exists at a distance of one base, and base qualities are not known. The TCR beta CDR3 regions were amplified from RNA transcripts. For the first round of RT-PCR on the TCR CDR3, the HTBI primer set was used together with the Qiagen OneStep RT-PCR kit. Libraries were constructed in a second round of multiplex PCR, after which size selection and purification were carried out. The libraries were sequenced on an Illumina HiSeq2000 using paired-end 100 bp reads. The authors processed their data as follows. SOAPnuke was used to process the raw data, removing reads that contained adapters or uncalled bases, had a mean Phred below 15, or lacked an exact match to the constant primer or identifier. COPE v1.2.5 was used to merge high-quality paired reads, and clonotypes were defined as unique nucleotide sequences. Clonotypes were aligned to IMGT TRBV, TRBD and TRBJ reference segments using MiTCR v1.1. The analysis included only V-J combinations with a frequency above 0.0001, which together covered over 98% of the repertoires. A TCS score was defined as the ratio of F50 (clonal expansion) to E x V (chaos), with BLOSUM62-based TCRdist applied between CDR3 peptides within each V-J. Welch's t-statistics and random forest reduced around 510 V-J features to about 12, which were used in a naive Bayes classifier (R e1071). Using fastp trimming at Q25 and MiXCR clonotype assembly, TCRdb reanalyzed the public sequencing data and kept in-frame beta chains. Records with the same CDR3 protein are collapsed into one entry carrying the most frequent genes and DNA. The V and J calls were not made by the authors but by TCRdb's processing. The sample profile shows fewer than 250,000 distinct CDR3 sequences; approximately 25% of them were found once. The ten largest clones add up to about a third of the sample.

This specimen comes from a study of T cells in Graves' hyperthyroidism and ophthalmopathy (dated by TCRdb to the late 2010s). For context, the study as a whole: Peripheral blood samples were taken at initial diagnosis, before any treatment was given. The paper reports TCR Vbeta CDR3 sequencing of some 140 peripheral blood samples: around 45 ophthalmopathy, fewer than 80 hyperthyroidism and around 17 progressor patients. The approximately 90 discovery patients were divided at random into training and test sets in a 7:3 ratio. After blood sampling, hyperthyroidism patients were treated with methimazole at a starting dose of 30 mg daily, and ophthalmopathy patients were treated with high-dose intravenous methylprednisolone. The study also compared thyroid tissue and blood T-cell repertoires from roughly 6 Graves' hyperthyroidism patients. Prospective prediction of ophthalmopathy was tested in an independent validation cohort of about 19 hyperthyroidism patients and 15 to 17 patients who later progressed to ophthalmopathy. A discovery cohort of about a hundred patients, about 43 with Graves' ophthalmopathy and more than 55 with stable Graves' hyperthyroidism, was used to find distinguishing TCR V-J signatures. Overall results and qualifications from the work: Ophthalmopathy was separated from stable hyperthyroidism by a 13 V-J signature model, with about 88% sensitivity and roughly 81% specificity obtained in cross-validation and 80%/75% obtained in testing. During validation, the model predicted progression to ophthalmopathy a median of about 6.3 months ahead of onset, with almost 71% sensitivity and roughly 72% specificity. No statistical method was used to fix the sample size in advance, and group allocation was not hidden from the investigators. Most expanded thyroid clonotypes (frequency above 0.001) were also detected in blood, suggesting blood repertoires may reflect thyroid immune responses.

Looking up the germline V gene (reference sequence) yields CDR1 PRHDT and CDR2 FYEKMQ. V is trimmed back by 5 bases and J by 1 base, and the junction contains 4 bases that no gene match accounts for. Including cysteine and phenylalanine, the CDR3 has 14 amino acids. Only the CDR3 DNA is retained, 42 bases long and in frame from the first base. Moderately to severely active disease, a Clinical Activity Score of at least 3, a NOSPECS grade of at least 4, and a duration under 3 months were present in ophthalmopathy patients. Patients with uncontrolled infections, other autoimmune diseases, pregnancy or lactation were excluded. Diagnoses were based on clinical symptoms, serum thyroxine and TRAb, thyroid ultrasound and orbital computed tomography. PBMCs were separated from approximately 10 ml of fresh peripheral blood using Ficoll-Paque density gradient centrifugation. Total RNA was extracted with Trizol reagent, and quality was checked on an Agilent 2100 Bioanalyzer.

The origin of this receptor is a woman in her forties with Graves' ophthalmopathy. The sequence is built from TRBV13 and TRBJ1-1; 7 central bases correspond to TRBD1. Sequencing was carried out using blood. The DNA sequence reads TGTGCCAGCAGCATAAGGACAGGGAACACTGAAGCTTTCTTT. It is translated as CASSIRTGNTEAFF.